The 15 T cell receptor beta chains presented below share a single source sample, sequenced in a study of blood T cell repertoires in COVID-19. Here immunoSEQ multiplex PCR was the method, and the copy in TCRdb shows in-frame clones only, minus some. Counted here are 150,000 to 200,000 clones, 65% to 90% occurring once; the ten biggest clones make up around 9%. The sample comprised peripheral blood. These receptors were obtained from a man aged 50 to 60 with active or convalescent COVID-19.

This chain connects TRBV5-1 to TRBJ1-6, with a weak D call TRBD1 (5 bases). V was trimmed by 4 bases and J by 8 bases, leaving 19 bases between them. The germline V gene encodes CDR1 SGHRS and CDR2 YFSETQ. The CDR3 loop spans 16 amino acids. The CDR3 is CASSRGTPGADSPLHF. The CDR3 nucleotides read TGCGCCAGCAGCCGGGGGACCCCAGGTGCGGATTCACCCCTCCACTTT.

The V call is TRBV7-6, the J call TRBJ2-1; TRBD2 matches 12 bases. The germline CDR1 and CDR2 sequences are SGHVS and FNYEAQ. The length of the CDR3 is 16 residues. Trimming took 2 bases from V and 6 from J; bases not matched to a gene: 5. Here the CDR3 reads CASSLTPTSGSNEQFF. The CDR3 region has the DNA TGTGCCAGCAGCTTAACGCCGACTAGCGGGAGCAATGAGCAGTTCTTC. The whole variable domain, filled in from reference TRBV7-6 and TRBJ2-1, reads GAGVSQSPRYKVTKRGQDVALRCDPISGHVSLYWYRQALGQGPEFLTYFNYEAQQDKSGLPNDRFSAERPEGSISTLTIQRTEQRDSAMYRCASSLTPTSGSNEQFFGPGTRLTVL.

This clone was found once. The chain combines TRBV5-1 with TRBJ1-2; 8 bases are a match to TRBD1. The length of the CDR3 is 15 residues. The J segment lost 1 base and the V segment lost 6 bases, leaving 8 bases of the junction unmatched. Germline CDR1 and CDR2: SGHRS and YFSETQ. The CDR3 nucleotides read TGCGCCAGCAAATTTGGACAGGGCGATAACTATGGCTACACCTTC. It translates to CASKFGQGDNYGYTF.

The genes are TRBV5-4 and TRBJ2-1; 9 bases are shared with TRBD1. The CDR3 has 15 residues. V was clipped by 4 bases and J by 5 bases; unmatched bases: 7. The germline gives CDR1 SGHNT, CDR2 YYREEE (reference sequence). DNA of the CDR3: TGTGCCAGCAGCGCCGGGACAGGGCCGAACAATGAGCAGTTCTTC. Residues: CASSAGTGPNNEQFF.

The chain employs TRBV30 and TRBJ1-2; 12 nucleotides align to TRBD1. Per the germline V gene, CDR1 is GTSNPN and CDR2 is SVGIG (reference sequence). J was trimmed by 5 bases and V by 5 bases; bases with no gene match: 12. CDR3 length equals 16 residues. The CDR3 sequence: CAWDIPGQGAGYGYTF. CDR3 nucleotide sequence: TGTGCCTGGGACATCCCGGGACAGGGGGCAGGTTATGGCTACACCTTC.

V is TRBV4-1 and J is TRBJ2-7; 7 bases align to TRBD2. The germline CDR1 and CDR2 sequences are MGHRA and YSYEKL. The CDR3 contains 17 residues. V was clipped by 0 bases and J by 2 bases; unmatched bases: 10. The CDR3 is CASSQELRTSLPYEQYF. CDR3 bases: TGCGCCAGCAGCCAAGAGTTAAGGACTAGTTTGCCCTACGAGCAGTACTTC.

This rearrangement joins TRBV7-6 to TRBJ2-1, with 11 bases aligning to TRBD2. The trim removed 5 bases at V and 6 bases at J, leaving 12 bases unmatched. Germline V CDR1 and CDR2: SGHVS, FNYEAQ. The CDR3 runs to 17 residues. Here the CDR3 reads CASSARLAGGKGNEQFF. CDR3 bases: TGTGCCAGCAGCGCCCGCTTAGCGGGAGGGAAAGGCAATGAGCAGTTCTTC.

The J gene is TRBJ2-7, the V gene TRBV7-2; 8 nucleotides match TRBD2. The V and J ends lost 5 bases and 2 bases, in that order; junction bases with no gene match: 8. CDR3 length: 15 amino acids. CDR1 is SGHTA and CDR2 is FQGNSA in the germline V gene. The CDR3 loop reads CASSHPLAGPYEQYF. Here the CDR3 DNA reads TGTGCCAGCAGCCACCCTCTAGCGGGTCCCTACGAGCAGTACTTC.

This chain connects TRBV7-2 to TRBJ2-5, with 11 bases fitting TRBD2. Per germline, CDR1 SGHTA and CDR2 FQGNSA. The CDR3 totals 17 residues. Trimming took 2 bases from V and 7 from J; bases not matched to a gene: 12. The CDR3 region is CASSLLVSGGASGTQYF. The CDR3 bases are TGTGCCAGCAGCTTACTGGTTAGCGGGGGGGCGAGTGGGACCCAGTACTTC.

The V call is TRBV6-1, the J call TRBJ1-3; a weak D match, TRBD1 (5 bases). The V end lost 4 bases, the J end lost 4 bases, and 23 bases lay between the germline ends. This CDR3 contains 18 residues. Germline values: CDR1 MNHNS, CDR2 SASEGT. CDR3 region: CASSALGQPRSGGNTIYF. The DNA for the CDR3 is TGTGCCAGCAGTGCCCTGGGGCAGCCAAGGTCCGGGGGAAACACCATATATTTT.

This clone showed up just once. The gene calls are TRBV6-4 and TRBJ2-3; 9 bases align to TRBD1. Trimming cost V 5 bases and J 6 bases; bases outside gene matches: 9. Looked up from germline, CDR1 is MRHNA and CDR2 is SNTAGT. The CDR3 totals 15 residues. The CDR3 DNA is TGTGCCAGCAGTACACAGGGGGCAGCCCGTGATACGCAGTATTTT. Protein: CASSTQGAARDTQYF.

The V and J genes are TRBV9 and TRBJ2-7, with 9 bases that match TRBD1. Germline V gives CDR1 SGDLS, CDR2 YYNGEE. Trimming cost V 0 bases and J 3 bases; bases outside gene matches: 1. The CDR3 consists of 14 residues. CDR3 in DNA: TGTGCCAGCAGCGTAGGGACAGGGGTCTACGAGCAGTACTTC. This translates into CASSVGTGVYEQYF.

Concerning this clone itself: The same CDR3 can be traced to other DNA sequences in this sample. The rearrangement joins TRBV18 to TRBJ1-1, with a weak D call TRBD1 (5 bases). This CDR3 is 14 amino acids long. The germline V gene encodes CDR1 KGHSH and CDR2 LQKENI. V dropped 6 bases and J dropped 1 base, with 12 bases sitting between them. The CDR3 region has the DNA TGTGCCAGCTCTCCGGGACTCCAGAACACTGAAGCTTTCTTT. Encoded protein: CASSPGLQNTEAFF.

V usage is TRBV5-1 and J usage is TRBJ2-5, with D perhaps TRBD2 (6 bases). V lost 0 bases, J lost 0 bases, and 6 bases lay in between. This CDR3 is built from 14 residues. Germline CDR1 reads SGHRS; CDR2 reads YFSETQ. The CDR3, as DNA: TGCGCCAGCAGCTTGGGGACTAACCAAGAGACCCAGTACTTC. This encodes CASSLGTNQETQYF.

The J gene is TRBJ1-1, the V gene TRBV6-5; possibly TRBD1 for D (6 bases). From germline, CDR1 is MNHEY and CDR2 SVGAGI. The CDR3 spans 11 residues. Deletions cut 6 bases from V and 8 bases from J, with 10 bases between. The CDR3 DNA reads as TGTGCCAGCAGCGACGGGACAGAAGCTTTCTTT. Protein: CASSDGTEAFF.